Below are 30 T cell receptor beta chains sequenced from a single sample in a study of spatial heterogeneity in lung cancer. Time point in this sample: sample taken at primary tumor resection. Using its own MiXCR run on the 5' RACE reads, TCRdb lists one record per CDR3 protein. The sample includes tens of thousands of distinct CDR3 sequences, approximately 3% of them seen just once. The sample was normal lung tissue next to the tumor, taken at surgery. The receptor source for this set is a male donor with early-stage non-small cell lung cancer.

This clonotype was detected ten times or more. The chain couples TRBV4-3 to TRBJ1-2; D might be TRBD1 (6 bases). V shed 5 bases and J shed 6 bases, with 13 bases lying between them. The CDR3 consists of 13 residues. Germline CDR1 LGHNA, CDR2 YSLEER. The CDR3 DNA reads as TGCGCCAGCAGCTCGAGTAGGGGGGATGGCTACACCTTC. Encoded protein: CASSSSRGDGYTF.

This clonotype was observed many times. The CDR3 sequence: CASSQGQNTEAFF. DNA of the CDR3: TGCGCCAGCAGTCAAGGACAGAACACTGAAGCTTTCTTT. The chain carries TRBV5-1 and TRBJ1-1; D is perhaps TRBD1 (5 bases). Germline-derived CDR1 and CDR2 are SGHRS and YFSETQ. Trimming shortened V by 5 bases and J by 1 base, and 9 bases separated the two germline ends. The CDR3 spans 13 residues.

This clonotype has at least ten counts. V gene TRBV20-1 combines with J gene TRBJ2-1; 13 bases fit TRBD2. CDR3 length equals 14 residues. V lost 6 bases to trimming and J lost 7 bases; unmatched junction nucleotides: 6. Germline CDR1 and CDR2: DFQATT and SNEGSKA (reference sequence). The CDR3 sequence: CSAEGLAGQNEQFF. The CDR3 DNA follows: TGCAGTGCCGAGGGACTAGCGGGACAGAATGAGCAGTTCTTC.

The sample holds many counts of this clonotype. The chain links TRBV21-1 to TRBJ2-2; the DNA was not used to check the table's D call, TRBD2. TRBV21-1 corresponds to a pseudogene. The CDR3 length is 18 residues. DNA for the CDR3: TGTGCCAGCAGCAAGGCCGCCGCTAAACCTCCGAACACCGGGGAGCTGTTTTTT. It yields the protein CASSKAAAKPPNTGELFF.

Many counts were recorded for this clonotype. The CDR3: CASSGGSLGQYF. The CDR3 nucleotides are TGTGCCAGCAGCGGGGGGAGTCTCGGGCAGTACTTC. This chain joins TRBV5-6 and TRBJ2-7; D may be TRBD2 (6 bases). Germline V gene data show CDR1 as SGHDT and CDR2 as YYEEEE. Deletions cut 4 bases from V and 9 bases from J, with 14 bases between. The CDR3 consists of 12 residues.

This clonotype was seen ten or more times. V and J are TRBV20-1 and TRBJ2-7; the D call may be TRBD1 or TRBD2 (6 bases each). Trimming took off 6 bases at V and 1 base at J, with 16 bases between the two ends. The CDR3 runs 14 residues. CDR1 is DFQATT and CDR2 is SNEGSKA in the germline V gene (reference sequence). CDR3 sequence reads: CSAYGGHRSYEQYF. In DNA form, the CDR3 reads TGCAGTGCCTATGGGGGGCACCGTTCCTACGAGCAGTACTTC.

In this sample, this clonotype turned up a few times. V usage is TRBV12-3 or TRBV12-4 and J usage is TRBJ2-2; D call uncertain. This CDR3 is 15 amino acids long. V was pared by 1 base and J by 3 bases, with 9 bases between. In DNA, the CDR3 is TGTGCCAGCAGTTTAGTTGGTTCGTACACCGGGGAGCTGTTTTTT. Translated, it gives CASSLVGSYTGELFF.

Relative to its sample, this clonotype is medium-sized. The CDR3 reads CASSVSDVNTGELFF. DNA of the CDR3: TGTGCCAGCAGCGTATCCGACGTGAACACCGGGGAGCTGTTTTTT. The J gene is TRBJ2-2, the V gene TRBV9; D remains ambiguous. The CDR3 has 15 amino acids. Per the germline V gene, CDR1 is SGDLS and CDR2 is YYNGEE. Between the trimmed V and J ends, which lost 1 base and 1 base, there was a span of 8 bases.

This clonotype was seen ten or more times. The chain links TRBV6-2 or TRBV6-3 to TRBJ1-1; D call uncertain. CDR3 length: 11 amino acids. Trimming stripped 8 bases from V and 1 base from J, with 5 bases between. The V gene's germline CDR1 is MNHEY and CDR2 SVGEGT. As DNA, the CDR3 is TGTGCCAGCTTTTCGAACACTGAAGCTTTCTTT. Translated, it gives CASFSNTEAFF.

The genes are TRBV11-3 and TRBJ2-7; the D gene is possibly TRBD1 (5 bases). CDR1 and CDR2 from the germline V gene are SGHNT and YENEEA. CDR3 length: 13 residues. Between the trimmed V and J ends, which lost 1 base and 7 bases, there was a span of 11 bases. The CDR3 sequence: CASSLVTGGEQYF. DNA for the CDR3: TGTGCCAGCAGCTTAGTAACAGGTGGGGAGCAGTACTTC.

This clonotype occurred many times. The chain recombines TRBV24-1 with TRBJ1-1, with 7 bases identical to TRBD1. V was pared by 3 bases and J by 4 bases, with 7 bases of the junction left unmatched. Per the germline V gene, CDR1 is KGHDR and CDR2 is SFDVKD. CDR3 length equals 15 residues. As DNA, the CDR3 is TGTGCCACCAGTGATCCTACGACAGGGCCCACTGAAGCTTTCTTT. Residues: CATSDPTTGPTEAFF.

This clonotype was seen at least ten times. The rearrangement links TRBV6-1 to TRBJ1-1; 8 nucleotides match TRBD1. This CDR3 comprises 15 residues. CDR1 and CDR2 from the germline V gene are MNHNS and SASEGT. The ends lost 8 bases at V and 0 bases at J; junction bases unmatched: 8. As DNA, the CDR3 is TGTGCCAGCCTCAACAGGGGGGGGATGAACACTGAAGCTTTCTTT. Amino acids: CASLNRGGMNTEAFF.

This clonotype was seen repeatedly, ten times or more. The gene calls are TRBV4-1 and TRBJ2-3; tentatively, D is TRBD1 (5 bases). From germline, CDR1 is MGHRA and CDR2 YSYEKL. Trimming took off 0 bases at V and 1 base at J, with 14 bases between the two ends. CDR3 length: 17 residues. The CDR3 loop is CASSQDGKGRGTDTQYF. The CDR3 DNA follows: TGCGCCAGCAGCCAAGATGGGAAGGGGCGAGGCACAGATACGCAGTATTTT.

J is TRBJ2-3 and V is TRBV7-9; tentative D call: TRBD1 (5 bases). Trimming stripped 5 bases from V and 7 bases from J, with 22 bases between. The CDR3 has 16 residues. CDR1 is SEHNR and CDR2 is FQNEAQ in the germline V gene (reference sequence). CDR3 in DNA: TGTGCCAGCAGCCCCCCGTGGCTACCCCAGGGTAATACGCAGTATTTT. This translates into CASSPPWLPQGNTQYF.

This clonotype was observed many times. This sequence joins TRBV29-1 and TRBJ2-7; tentative D call: TRBD1 (6 bases). The germline gives CDR1 SQVTM, CDR2 ANQGSEA. The V and J ends lost 3 bases and 1 base respectively, with 7 bases between them. The CDR3 spans 12 residues. The CDR3 bases are TGCAGCGTTGAGACAGGATCCTACGAGCAGTACTTC. Translation gives CSVETGSYEQYF.

The chain is built from TRBV12-3 or TRBV12-4 and TRBJ2-7; 9 bases map to TRBD1. The CDR3 spans 14 residues. J lost 5 bases, V lost 3 bases, and 5 bases had no gene match. The CDR3 reads CASSFQGQGNEQYF. CDR3 coding DNA: TGTGCCAGCAGTTTTCAGGGACAGGGAAACGAGCAGTACTTC.

The sample holds many counts of this clonotype. The CDR3 DNA is TGCGCCAGCAGCCAGGGAGCCGGGACAGCTAATGAAAAACTGTTTTTT. This codes for CASSQGAGTANEKLFF. The J gene is TRBJ1-4, the V gene TRBV4-1; 7 nucleotides line up with TRBD1. CDR1 and CDR2 from the germline V gene are MGHRA and YSYEKL. Trimming at V came to 3 bases and at J to 3 bases, leaving 7 bases not matched to a gene. This CDR3 spans 16 amino acids.

This clonotype rates as medium-sized (0.01 to 0.1%). The chain joins TRBV6-6 to TRBJ2-5; the match to TRBD1 covers 8 bases. Germline lookup yields CDR1 MNHNY and CDR2 SVGAGI (reference sequence). V lost 6 bases and J lost 2; bases outside the gene matches: 8. This CDR3 has 15 residues. The CDR3 DNA reads as TGTGCCAGCAGAAGAGAGGGACAGGTACAAGAGACCCAGTACTTC. Encoded protein: CASRREGQVQETQYF.

The V and J genes are TRBV20-1 and TRBJ1-2; D is unresolved. V was shortened by 0 bases and J by 8 bases, with 16 bases between the two germline ends. This CDR3 region has 14 residues. From germline, CDR1 is DFQATT and CDR2 SNEGSKA (reference sequence). CDR3 nucleotide sequence: TGCAGTGCTAGAGATCACCGTTCCCCTGAGGGCTACACCTTC. This codes for CSARDHRSPEGYTF.

This clonotype was detected a few times. This chain joins TRBV5-5 and TRBJ2-3; no firm D call. CDR1 SGHKS and CDR2 YYEKEE come from the germline V gene (reference sequence). Trimming removed 0 bases from V and 6 bases from J, with 11 bases in between. CDR3 length: 14 amino acids. CDR3 loop: CASSLVEFADTQYF. In nucleotides, the CDR3 is TGTGCCAGCAGCTTGGTAGAATTTGCCGATACGCAGTATTTT.

J is TRBJ2-7 and V is TRBV5-5; 10 nucleotides line up with TRBD1. The last part of the DNA fits TRBJ2-1 better; the J call may be wrong. The CDR3 has 15 residues. Germline-derived CDR1 and CDR2 are SGHKS and YYEKEE (reference sequence). DNA for the CDR3: TGTGCCAGCAGCCTGGGGACAGGGGCCAGCTACGAGCAGTTCTTC. Translation: CASSLGTGASYEQFF.

The sample holds many counts of this clonotype. The J gene is TRBJ2-2, the V gene TRBV7-3; D gene unclear. V was trimmed by 2 bases and J by 1 base, leaving 5 bases between them. CDR3 length equals 14 residues. Germline-derived CDR1 and CDR2 are SGHTA and FQGTGA. CDR3 sequence: CASSLVKNTGELFF. The CDR3 region has the DNA TGTGCCAGCAGCTTAGTAAAGAACACCGGGGAGCTGTTTTTT.

This clonotype occurred many times. The chain carries TRBV7-2 and TRBJ2-5; D is uncertain. Germline-derived CDR1 and CDR2 are SGHTA and FQGNSA. The CDR3 extends over 14 amino acids. Trimming removed 1 base from V and 2 bases from J, with 8 bases in between. CDR3 sequence: CASSLVGMQETQYF. CDR3 bases: TGTGCCAGCAGCTTAGTGGGAATGCAAGAGACCCAGTACTTC.

This clonotype has a count of ten or more. The chain links TRBV2 to TRBJ1-6, with 7 bases fitting TRBD1. J lost 13 bases, V lost 8 bases, and 11 bases had no gene match. CDR1 and CDR2 from the germline V gene are SNHLY and FYNNEI. The CDR3 totals 13 residues. The CDR3: CASRRGDSEPLHF. The DNA for the CDR3 is TGTGCCAGCCGCAGGGGGGACTCTGAGCCCCTCCACTTT.

This clonotype was seen at least ten times. The chain joins TRBV18 to TRBJ1-1, with unresolved D. The CDR3 spans 13 residues. Germline CDR1 KGHSH, CDR2 LQKENI. V was shortened by 3 bases and J by 3 bases, with 8 bases between the two germline ends. The CDR3 DNA sequence: TGTGCCAGCTCACCCCGGACTGACACTGAAGCTTTCTTT. It is translated as CASSPRTDTEAFF.

This clonotype appeared many times. The chain has TRBV28 and TRBJ2-5; no reliable D call. Germline-derived CDR1 and CDR2 are MDHEN and SYDVKM. CDR3 length: 12 residues. V was trimmed by 5 bases and J by 4 bases, leaving 8 bases between them. The DNA for the CDR3 is TGTGCCAGCAGTCCTGATTCAGAGACCCAGTACTTC. This codes for CASSPDSETQYF.

This clonotype was recorded a few times. The rearrangement uses TRBV5-5 and TRBJ2-3, with D possibly TRBD1 on 6 matching bases. The CDR3 is 18 amino acids. Germline CDR1 reads SGHKS; CDR2 reads YYEKEE (reference sequence). The ends were cut back, 1 base at V and 0 bases at J, with 18 bases in the middle. CDR3 nucleotide sequence: TGTGCCAGCAGCTTGAGGGGCACAGGGCCTACTAGCACAGATACGCAGTATTTT. Its protein is CASSLRGTGPTSTDTQYF.

The table lists this clonotype with many counts. This chain uses TRBV6-5 with TRBJ1-6; 7 bases agree with TRBD1. The CDR3 is made up of 20 amino acids. CDR1 and CDR2 from the germline V gene are MNHEY and SVGAGI. Trimming took 4 bases from V and 4 from J; bases not matched to a gene: 19. The CDR3 bases are TGTGCCAGCAGTTCCCTAATTTCCACAGGGGACTCCTTGTATAATTCACCCCTCCACTTT. Amino acid sequence: CASSSLISTGDSLYNSPLHF.

This clonotype was picked up many times. The chain has TRBV5-1 and TRBJ1-2; TRBD1 aligns across 7 bases. CDR3 length: 15 amino acids. V trimming: 0 bases; J trimming: 0 bases; junction bases outside the gene matches: 2. Germline CDR1 is SGHRS and CDR2 is YFSETQ. The chain's CDR3 is CASSLADRSNYGYTF. The CDR3 DNA reads TGCGCCAGCAGCTTGGCGGACAGGTCTAACTATGGCTACACCTTC.

In its sample, this clonotype was seen many times. The gene calls are TRBV5-6 and TRBJ2-7, with unresolved D. V lost 1 base to trimming and J lost 2 bases, with 7 bases between them. CDR3 length: 13 amino acids. Germline lookup yields CDR1 SGHDT and CDR2 YYEEEE. The CDR3 sequence: CASSLNSPYEQYF. DNA for the CDR3: TGTGCCAGCAGCTTGAACTCACCCTACGAGCAGTACTTC. The variable domain in full, completed from reference TRBV5-6 and TRBJ2-7, reads DAGVTQSPTHLIKTRGQQVTLRCSPKSGHDTVSWYQQALGQGPQFIFQYYEEEERQRGNFPDRFSGHQFPNYSSELNVNALLLGDSALYLCASSLNSPYEQYFGPGTRLTVT.